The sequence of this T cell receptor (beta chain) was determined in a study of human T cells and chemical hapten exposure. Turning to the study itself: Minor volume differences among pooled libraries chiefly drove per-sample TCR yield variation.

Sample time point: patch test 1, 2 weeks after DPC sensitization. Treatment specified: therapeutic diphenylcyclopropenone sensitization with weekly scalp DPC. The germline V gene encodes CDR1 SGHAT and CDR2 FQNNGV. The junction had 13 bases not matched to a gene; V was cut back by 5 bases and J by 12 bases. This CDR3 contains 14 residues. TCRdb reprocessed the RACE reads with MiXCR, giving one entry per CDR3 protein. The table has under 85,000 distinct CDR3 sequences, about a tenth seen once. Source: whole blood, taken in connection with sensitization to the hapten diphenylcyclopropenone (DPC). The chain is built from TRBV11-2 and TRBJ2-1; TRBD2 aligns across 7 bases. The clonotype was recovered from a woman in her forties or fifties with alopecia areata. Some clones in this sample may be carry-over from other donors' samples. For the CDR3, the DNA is TGTGCCAGCAGCATATCTAGCGGTCCCCGAGGGCAGTTCTTC. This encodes CASSISSGPRGQFF.